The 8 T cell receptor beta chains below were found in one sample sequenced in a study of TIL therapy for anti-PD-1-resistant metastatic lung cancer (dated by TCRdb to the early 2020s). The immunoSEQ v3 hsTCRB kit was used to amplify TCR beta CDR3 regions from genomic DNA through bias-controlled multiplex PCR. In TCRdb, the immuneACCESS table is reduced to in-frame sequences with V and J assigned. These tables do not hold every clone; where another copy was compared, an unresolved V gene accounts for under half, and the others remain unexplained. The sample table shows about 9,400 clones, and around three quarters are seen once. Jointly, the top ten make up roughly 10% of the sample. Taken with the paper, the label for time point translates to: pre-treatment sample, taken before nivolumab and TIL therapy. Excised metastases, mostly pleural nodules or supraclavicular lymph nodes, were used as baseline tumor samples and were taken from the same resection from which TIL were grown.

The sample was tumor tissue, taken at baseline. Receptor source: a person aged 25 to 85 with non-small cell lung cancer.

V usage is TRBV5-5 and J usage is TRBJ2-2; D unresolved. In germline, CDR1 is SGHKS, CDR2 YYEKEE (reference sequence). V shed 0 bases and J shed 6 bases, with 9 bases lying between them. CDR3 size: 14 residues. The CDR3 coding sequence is TGTGCCAGCAGCTTGGCTGGGTACGCCGGGGAGCTGTTTTTT. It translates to CASSLAGYAGELFF. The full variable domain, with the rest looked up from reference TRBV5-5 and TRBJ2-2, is DAGVTQSPTHLIKTRGQQVTLRCSPISGHKSVSWYQQVLGQGPQFIFQYYEKEERGRGNFPDRFSARQFPNYSSELNVNALLLGDSALYLCASSLAGYAGELFFGEGSRLTVL.

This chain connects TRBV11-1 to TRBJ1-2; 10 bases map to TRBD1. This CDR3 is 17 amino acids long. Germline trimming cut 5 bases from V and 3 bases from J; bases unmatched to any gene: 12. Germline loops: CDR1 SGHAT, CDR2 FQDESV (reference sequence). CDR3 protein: CASSIQPGQGSHYGYTF. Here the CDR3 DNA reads TGTGCCAGCAGCATACAGCCGGGACAGGGGTCCCACTATGGCTACACCTTC.

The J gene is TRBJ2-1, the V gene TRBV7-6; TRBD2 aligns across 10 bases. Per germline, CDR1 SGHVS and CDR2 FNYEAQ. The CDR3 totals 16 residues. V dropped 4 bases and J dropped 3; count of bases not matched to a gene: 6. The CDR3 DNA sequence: TGTGCCAGCAGCTCCCTGCTAGCGGGAGTCTACAATGAGCAGTTCTTC. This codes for CASSSLLAGVYNEQFF.

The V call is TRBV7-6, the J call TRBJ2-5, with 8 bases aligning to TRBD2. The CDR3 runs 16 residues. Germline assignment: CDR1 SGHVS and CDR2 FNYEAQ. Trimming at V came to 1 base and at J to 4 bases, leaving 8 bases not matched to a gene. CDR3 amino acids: CASSLVRGGRSETQYF. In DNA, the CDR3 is TGTGCCAGCAGCTTAGTTCGGGGGGGCAGATCAGAGACCCAGTACTTC.

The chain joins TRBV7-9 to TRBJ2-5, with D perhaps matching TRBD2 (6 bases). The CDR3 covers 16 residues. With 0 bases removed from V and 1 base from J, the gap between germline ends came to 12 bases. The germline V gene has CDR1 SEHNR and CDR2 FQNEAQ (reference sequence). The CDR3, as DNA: TGTGCCAGCAGCTTAGCTGGAGGGGCGCCCCAAGAGACCCAGTACTTC. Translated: CASSLAGGAPQETQYF.

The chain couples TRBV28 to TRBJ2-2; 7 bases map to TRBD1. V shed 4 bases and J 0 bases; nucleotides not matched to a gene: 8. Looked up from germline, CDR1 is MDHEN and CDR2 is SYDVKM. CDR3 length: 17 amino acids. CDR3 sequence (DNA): TGTGCCAGCAGTTCCTCCCTCGGGACAGCGAACACCGGGGAGCTGTTTTTT. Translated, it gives CASSSSLGTANTGELFF.

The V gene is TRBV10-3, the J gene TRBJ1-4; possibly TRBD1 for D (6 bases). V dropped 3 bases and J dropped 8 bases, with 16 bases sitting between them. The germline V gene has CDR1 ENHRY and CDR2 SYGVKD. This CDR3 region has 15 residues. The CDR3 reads CAISDGSYGGEKLFF. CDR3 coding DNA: TGTGCCATCAGTGACGGAAGTTATGGGGGCGAAAAACTGTTTTTT.

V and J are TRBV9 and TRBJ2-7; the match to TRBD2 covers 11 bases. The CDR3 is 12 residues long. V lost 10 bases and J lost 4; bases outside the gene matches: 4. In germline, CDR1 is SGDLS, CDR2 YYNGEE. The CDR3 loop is CAGVAGGYEQYF. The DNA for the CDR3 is TGTGCCGGGGTAGCGGGAGGGTACGAGCAGTACTTC.